The TCR beta chain described here comes from a study of blood T cell repertoires in COVID-19. Across the study: The samples span acute and convalescent COVID-19 from the United States, Italy and Spain.

Original processing methods: Estimation of nucleated cell counts relied on the amplification of reference gene primers. Measured with immunoSEQ multiplex PCR; TCRdb has only the in-frame clones, and not every one. D and trimming were read from the DNA, whereas the V and J calls and clone size are those reported in that table. The sample holds 60,000 or so clones, about 90% seen once. CDR3 length: 14 residues. V dropped 4 bases and J dropped 6 bases, with 16 bases sitting between them. Germline assignment: CDR1 KGHSH and CDR2 LQKENI. The chain employs TRBV18 and TRBJ2-7, with D possibly TRBD2 on 6 matching bases. The sequenced sample consisted of peripheral blood. The clonotype originates from a man in his 60s with active or convalescent COVID-19. The CDR3 loop reads CASSRIRDSGEQYF. For the CDR3, the DNA is TGTGCCAGCTCACGGATCAGGGACTCAGGCGAGCAGTACTTC.